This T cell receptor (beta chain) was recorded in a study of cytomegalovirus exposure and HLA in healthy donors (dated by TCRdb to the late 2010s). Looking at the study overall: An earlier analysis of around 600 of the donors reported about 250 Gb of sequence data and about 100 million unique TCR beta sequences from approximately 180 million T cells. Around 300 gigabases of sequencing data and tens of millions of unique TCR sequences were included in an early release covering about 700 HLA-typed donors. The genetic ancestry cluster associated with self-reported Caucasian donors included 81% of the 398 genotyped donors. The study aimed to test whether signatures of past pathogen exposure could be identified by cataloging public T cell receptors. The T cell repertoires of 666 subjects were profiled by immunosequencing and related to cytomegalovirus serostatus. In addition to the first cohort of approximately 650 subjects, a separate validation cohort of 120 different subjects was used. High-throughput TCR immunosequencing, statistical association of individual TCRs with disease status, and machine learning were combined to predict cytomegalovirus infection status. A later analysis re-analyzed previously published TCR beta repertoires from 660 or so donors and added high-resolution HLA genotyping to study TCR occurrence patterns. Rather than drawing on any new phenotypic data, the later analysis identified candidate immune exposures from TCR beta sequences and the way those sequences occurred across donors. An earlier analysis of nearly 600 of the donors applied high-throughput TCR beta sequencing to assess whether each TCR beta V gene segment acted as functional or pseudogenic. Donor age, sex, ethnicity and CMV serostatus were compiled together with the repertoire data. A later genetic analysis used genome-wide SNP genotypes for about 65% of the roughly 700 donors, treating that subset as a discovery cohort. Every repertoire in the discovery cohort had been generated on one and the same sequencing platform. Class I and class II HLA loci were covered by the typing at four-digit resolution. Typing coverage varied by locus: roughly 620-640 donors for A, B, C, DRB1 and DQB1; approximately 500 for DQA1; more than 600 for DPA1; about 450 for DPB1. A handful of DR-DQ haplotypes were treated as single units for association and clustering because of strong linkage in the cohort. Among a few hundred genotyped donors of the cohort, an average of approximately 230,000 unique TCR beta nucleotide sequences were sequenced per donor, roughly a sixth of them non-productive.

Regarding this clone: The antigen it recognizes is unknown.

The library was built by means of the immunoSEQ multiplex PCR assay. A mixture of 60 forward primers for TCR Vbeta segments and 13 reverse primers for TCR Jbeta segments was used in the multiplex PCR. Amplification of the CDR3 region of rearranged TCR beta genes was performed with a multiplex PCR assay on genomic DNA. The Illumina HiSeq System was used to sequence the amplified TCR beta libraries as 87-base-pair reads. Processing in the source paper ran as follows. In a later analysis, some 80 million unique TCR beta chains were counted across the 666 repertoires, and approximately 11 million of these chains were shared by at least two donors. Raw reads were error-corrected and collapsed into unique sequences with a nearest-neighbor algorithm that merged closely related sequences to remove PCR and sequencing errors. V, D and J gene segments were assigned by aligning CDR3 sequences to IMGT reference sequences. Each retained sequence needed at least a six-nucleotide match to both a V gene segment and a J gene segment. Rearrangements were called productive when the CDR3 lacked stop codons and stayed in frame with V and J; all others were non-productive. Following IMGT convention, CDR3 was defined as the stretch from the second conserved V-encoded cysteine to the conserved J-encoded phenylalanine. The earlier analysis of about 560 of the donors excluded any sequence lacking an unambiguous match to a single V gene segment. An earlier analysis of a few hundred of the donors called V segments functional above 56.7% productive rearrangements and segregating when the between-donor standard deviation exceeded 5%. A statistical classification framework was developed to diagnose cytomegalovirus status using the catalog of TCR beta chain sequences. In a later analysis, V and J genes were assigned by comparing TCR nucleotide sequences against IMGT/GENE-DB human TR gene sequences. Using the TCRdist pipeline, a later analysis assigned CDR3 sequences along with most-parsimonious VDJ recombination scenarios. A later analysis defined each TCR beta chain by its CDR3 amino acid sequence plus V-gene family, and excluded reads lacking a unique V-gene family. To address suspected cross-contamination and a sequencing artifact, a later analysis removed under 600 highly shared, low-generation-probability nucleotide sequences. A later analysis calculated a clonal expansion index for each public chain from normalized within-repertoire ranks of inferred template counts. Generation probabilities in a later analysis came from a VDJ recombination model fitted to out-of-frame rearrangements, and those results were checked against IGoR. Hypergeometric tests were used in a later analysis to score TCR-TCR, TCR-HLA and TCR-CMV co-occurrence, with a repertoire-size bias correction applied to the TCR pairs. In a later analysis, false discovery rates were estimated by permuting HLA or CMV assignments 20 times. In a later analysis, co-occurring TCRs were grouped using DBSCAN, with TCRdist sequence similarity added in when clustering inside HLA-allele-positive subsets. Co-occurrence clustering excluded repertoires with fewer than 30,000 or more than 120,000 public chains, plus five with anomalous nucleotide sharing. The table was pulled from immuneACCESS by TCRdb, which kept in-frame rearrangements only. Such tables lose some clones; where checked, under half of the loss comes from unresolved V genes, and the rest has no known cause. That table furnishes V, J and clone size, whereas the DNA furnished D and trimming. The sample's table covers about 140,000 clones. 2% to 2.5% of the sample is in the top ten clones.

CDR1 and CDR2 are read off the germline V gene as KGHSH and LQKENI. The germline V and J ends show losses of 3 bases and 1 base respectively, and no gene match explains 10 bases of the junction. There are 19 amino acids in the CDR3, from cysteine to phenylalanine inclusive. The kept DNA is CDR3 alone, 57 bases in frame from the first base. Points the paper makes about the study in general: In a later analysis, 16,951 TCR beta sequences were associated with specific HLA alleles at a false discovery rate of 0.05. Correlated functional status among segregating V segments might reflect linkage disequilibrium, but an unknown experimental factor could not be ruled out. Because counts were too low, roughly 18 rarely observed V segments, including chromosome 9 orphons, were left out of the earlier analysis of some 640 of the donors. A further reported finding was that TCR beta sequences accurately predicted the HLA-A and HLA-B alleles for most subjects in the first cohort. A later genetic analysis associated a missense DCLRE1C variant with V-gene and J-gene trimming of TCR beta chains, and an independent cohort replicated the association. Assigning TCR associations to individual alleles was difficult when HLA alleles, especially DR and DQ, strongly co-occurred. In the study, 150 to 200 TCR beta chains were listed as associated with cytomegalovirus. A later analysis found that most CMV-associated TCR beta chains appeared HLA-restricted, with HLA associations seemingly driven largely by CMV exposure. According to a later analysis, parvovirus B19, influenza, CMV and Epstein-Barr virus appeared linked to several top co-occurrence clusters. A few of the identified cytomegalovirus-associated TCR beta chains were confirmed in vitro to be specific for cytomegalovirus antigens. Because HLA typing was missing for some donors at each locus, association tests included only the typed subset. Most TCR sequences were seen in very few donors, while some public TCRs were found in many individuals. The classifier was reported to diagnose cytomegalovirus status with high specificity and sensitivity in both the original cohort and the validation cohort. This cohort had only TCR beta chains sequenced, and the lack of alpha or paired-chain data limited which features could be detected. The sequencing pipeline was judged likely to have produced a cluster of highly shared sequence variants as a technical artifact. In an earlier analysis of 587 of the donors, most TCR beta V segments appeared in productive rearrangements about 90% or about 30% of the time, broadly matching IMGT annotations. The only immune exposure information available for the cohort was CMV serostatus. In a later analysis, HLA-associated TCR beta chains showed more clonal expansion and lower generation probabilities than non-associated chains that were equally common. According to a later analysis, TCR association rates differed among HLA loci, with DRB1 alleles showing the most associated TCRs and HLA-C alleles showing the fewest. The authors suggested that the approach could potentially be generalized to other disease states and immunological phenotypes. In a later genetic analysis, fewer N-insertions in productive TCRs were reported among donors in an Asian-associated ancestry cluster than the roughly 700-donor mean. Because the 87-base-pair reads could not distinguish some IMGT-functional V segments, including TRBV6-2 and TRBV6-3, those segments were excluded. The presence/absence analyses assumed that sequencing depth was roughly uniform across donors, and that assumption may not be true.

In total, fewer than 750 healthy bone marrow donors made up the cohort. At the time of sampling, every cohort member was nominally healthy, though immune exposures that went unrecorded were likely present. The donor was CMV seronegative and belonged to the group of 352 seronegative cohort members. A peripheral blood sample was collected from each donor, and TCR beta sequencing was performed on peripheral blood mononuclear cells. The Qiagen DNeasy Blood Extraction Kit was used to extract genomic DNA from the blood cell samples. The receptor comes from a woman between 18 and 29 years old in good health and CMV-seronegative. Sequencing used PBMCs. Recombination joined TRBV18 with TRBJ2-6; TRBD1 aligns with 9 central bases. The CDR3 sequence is CASSPLLGTGLSGANVLTF. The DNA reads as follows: TGTGCCAGCTCACCTTTACTCGGGACAGGGTTGTCTGGGGCCAACGTCCTGACTTTC.